The clone carrying this T cell receptor beta chain was seen a handful of times. Its antigen is unidentified. Treatment indicated: oral pan-JAK inhibitor, 5-10 mg twice daily. This entry is derived from a study of CD8+ T cells in alopecia areata. General study points: Mice gave a clearer picture of TCR sharing than patients did, possibly for HLA-related reasons.

Germline CDR1 is SNHLY and CDR2 is FYNNEI. This CDR3 contains 13 residues. V lost 5 bases to trimming and J lost 5 bases, with 11 bases between them. Reverse transcription of extracted RNA yielded cDNA, which provided the sequencing template. The repertoire was sequenced with immunoSEQ multiplex PCR; TCRdb's copy has only in-frame clones and lacks some. The sample carries a few hundred thousand clones, roughly 44% recorded once. Sequenced material: CD4+ T cells sorted from blood, taken around week 36, from a patient treated with tofacitinib. The chain recombines TRBV2 with TRBJ2-3, with a possible D match to TRBD1 (6 bases). The clonotype originates from a human donor with alopecia areata. The CDR3 DNA is TGTGCCAGCAGTTGGGACAAAAAAGATACGCAGTATTTT. Translated: CASSWDKKDTQYF.